Presented here are 19 T cell receptor beta chains from one specimen sequenced in a study of early T cells in non-severe SARS-CoV-2 infection. Using its own MiXCR run on the 5' RACE reads, TCRdb lists one record per CDR3 protein. The sample shows under 70,000 distinct CDR3 sequences, about 16% of them seen only once. Sequenced here: whole blood, sampled at baseline. These receptors were collected from an adult who was a healthcare worker with PCR-confirmed SARS-CoV-2 infection or an uninfected control (not recorded which).

This clonotype came up a few times. DNA of the CDR3: TGTGCCAGCGGGGATAGCGGGACCACCACAGATACGCAGTATTTT. Translated: CASGDSGTTTDTQYF. The chain recombines TRBV6-4 with TRBJ2-3; TRBD2 matches 8 bases. CDR1 is MRHNA, CDR2 SNTAGT, per germline. The V segment lost 8 bases and the J segment 2 bases; nucleotides outside the gene matches: 9. This CDR3 has 15 amino acids.

This clonotype came up a few times. This chain links TRBV18 with TRBJ2-3; D is tentatively TRBD1 or TRBD2 (5 bases each). Germline values: CDR1 KGHSH, CDR2 LQKENI. CDR3 length equals 20 residues. The V end was cut by 4 bases, the J end by 0 bases, with 26 bases between. CDR3 nucleotides: TGTGCCAGCTCACGTACCGTTACAGGTTCCGGGACCGCTAGCACAGATACGCAGTATTTT. This translates into CASSRTVTGSGTASTDTQYF. Based on the CDR3 plus reference TRBV18 and TRBJ2-3, the full variable domain is NAGVMQNPRHLVRRRGQEARLRCSPMKGHSHVYWYRQLPEEGLKFMVYLQKENIIDESGMPKERFSAEFPKEGPSILRIQQVVRGDSAAYFCASSRTVTGSGTASTDTQYFGPGTRLTVL.

This rearrangement joins TRBV4-1 to TRBJ2-1; perhaps TRBD2 as D (6 bases). The CDR3 covers 13 residues. The germline V gene has CDR1 MGHRA and CDR2 YSYEKL. V lost 2 bases and J 9 bases, leaving 11 bases between the germline ends. The CDR3 reads CASSQQGGSEQFF. The CDR3 bases are TGCGCCAGCAGCCAACAGGGAGGCAGTGAGCAGTTCTTC.

This clonotype was seen at least ten times. The chain joins TRBV11-2 to TRBJ2-7; a weak D match, TRBD1 (5 bases). The CDR3 is made up of 13 amino acids. V was trimmed by 0 bases and J by 5 bases, leaving 8 bases between them. Germline loops: CDR1 SGHAT, CDR2 FQNNGV. For the CDR3, the DNA is TGTGCCAGCAGCTTAGAACCAGGGCACGAGCAGTACTTC. Protein sequence: CASSLEPGHEQYF.

This clonotype was seen only a few times. The CDR3 sequence is CASSIGQPGGEQFF. The CDR3 DNA follows: TGTGCCAGCAGTATCGGACAACCTGGAGGTGAGCAGTTCTTC. The rearrangement joins TRBV12-3 or TRBV12-4 to TRBJ2-1; D may be TRBD1 or TRBD2 (5 bases each). This CDR3 is 14 amino acids long. The V and J ends lost 5 bases and 9 bases respectively, with 17 bases between them.

In its sample, this clonotype was seen a few times. This sequence joins TRBV29-1 and TRBJ2-3; perhaps TRBD1 as D (6 bases). In germline, CDR1 is SQVTM, CDR2 ANQGSEA. With 6 bases removed from V and 0 bases from J, the gap between germline ends came to 13 bases. CDR3 length: 14 amino acids. This chain's CDR3 is CSVTKGQSTDTQYF. The CDR3 region has the DNA TGCAGCGTCACTAAAGGACAGAGCACAGATACGCAGTATTTT.

V gene TRBV27 combines with J gene TRBJ1-2; 8 bases align to TRBD1. The CDR3 covers 13 residues. Losses at the gene ends were 7 bases for V and 7 bases for J; bases not matched to a gene: 8. Germline assignment: CDR1 MNHEY and CDR2 SMNVEV (reference sequence). CDR3 coding DNA: TGTGCCAGCATGCCAGGGGGCTTAGGTGGCTACACCTTC. It codes for CASMPGGLGGYTF.

The chain joins TRBV29-1 to TRBJ1-2; D is undetermined. This CDR3 has 13 residues. Trimming removed 5 bases from V and 8 bases from J, with 18 bases in between. Germline lookup yields CDR1 SQVTM and CDR2 ANQGSEA. The CDR3, as DNA: TGCAGCGTTCTCGGGCCGATGGGAGTCGGCTACACCTTC. Translated: CSVLGPMGVGYTF.

This clonotype was observed a handful of times. This chain links TRBV29-1 with TRBJ2-7; D may be TRBD1 or TRBD2 (7 bases each). The V gene lost 7 bases and the J gene lost 6 bases, with 19 bases spanning the gap. This CDR3 has 13 residues. CDR1 and CDR2 from the germline V gene are SQVTM and ANQGSEA. CDR3 residues: CSAERGQGGEQYF. In DNA, the CDR3 is TGCAGCGCTGAGCGGGGCCAGGGGGGCGAGCAGTACTTC.

The table lists this clonotype with a few counts. The chain recombines TRBV2 with TRBJ2-1; the D is unclear. Germline V CDR1 and CDR2: SNHLY, FYNNEI. Trimming left V 10 bases short and J 4 bases short, with 8 bases between. There are 11 residues in the CDR3. CDR3 bases: TGTGCCACCAGATATTACAATGAGCAGTTCTTC. This codes for CATRYYNEQFF.

Ten or more counts support this clonotype. The chain has TRBV13 and TRBJ1-5, with D possibly matching TRBD1 (5 bases). V was shortened by 4 bases and J by 4 bases, with 8 bases between the two germline ends. CDR1 is PRHDT and CDR2 is FYEKMQ in the germline V gene (reference sequence). The CDR3 is 13 residues long. The CDR3 coding sequence is TGTGCCAGCAGCTACAGGAGAAATCAGCCCCAGCATTTT. It codes for CASSYRRNQPQHF.

This clonotype was seen repeatedly, ten times or more. The V gene is TRBV6-2 or TRBV6-3, the J gene TRBJ1-1; no reliable D call. Germline-derived CDR1 and CDR2 are MNHEY and SVGEGT. The ends were cut back, 2 bases at V and 1 base at J, with 2 bases in the middle. There are 12 residues in the CDR3. CDR3 nucleotide sequence: TGTGCCAGCAGTTACCCGAACACTGAAGCTTTCTTT. This encodes CASSYPNTEAFF.

Turning to this clonotype: Being one base from a much bigger clone, this may be a read error. The chain links TRBV28 to TRBJ1-5; D gene unclear. Germline V gene sequence: CDR1 MDHEN, CDR2 SYDVKM. V was trimmed by 3 bases and J by 0 bases, leaving 3 bases between them. This CDR3 has 13 amino acids. In DNA, the CDR3 is TGTGCCAGCAGTTTCAGTAGCAATCAGCCCCAGCATTTT. Its protein is CASSFSSNQPQHF.

The chain couples TRBV24-1 to TRBJ2-2, with unresolved D. CDR1 and CDR2 (germline): KGHDR, SFDVKD. The CDR3 spans 17 residues. The ends were cut back, 0 bases at V and 0 bases at J, with 10 bases in the middle. CDR3 amino acids: CATSDLQQLANTGELFF. The DNA of the CDR3 is TGTGCCACCAGTGATTTGCAACAGCTCGCGAACACCGGGGAGCTGTTTTTT.

The V and J genes are TRBV7-3 and TRBJ2-2, with D possibly being TRBD1 (5 bases). Trimming left V 3 bases short and J 6 bases short, with 8 bases between. The CDR3 contains 13 residues. Per germline, CDR1 SGHTA and CDR2 FQGTGA. CDR3 sequence (DNA): TGTGCCAGCAGCTTGACAGACGCCGGGGAGCTGTTTTTT. Its translation is CASSLTDAGELFF.

CDR3 in DNA: TGTGCCACCAGTAATGGCGGACTGGGCGAGCAGTACTTC. This translates into CATSNGGLGEQYF. V is TRBV24-1 and J is TRBJ2-7, with D maybe TRBD2 (5 bases). The length of the CDR3 is 13 residues. Trimming stripped 6 bases from V and 6 bases from J, with 14 bases between. Germline assignment: CDR1 KGHDR and CDR2 SFDVKD.

This clonotype was observed a handful of times. The rearrangement joins TRBV10-3 to TRBJ2-3; D is unresolved. Trimming cost V 5 bases and J 7 bases, with 10 bases left between them. CDR3 length equals 12 residues. Germline V gene lookup returns CDR1 ENHRY and CDR2 SYGVKD. This CDR3 reads CAISPDGYTQYF. DNA for the CDR3: TGTGCCATCAGTCCGGACGGCTATACGCAGTATTTT.

This chain connects TRBV11-2 to TRBJ1-4; 11 positions agree with TRBD1. This CDR3 is built from 18 residues. CDR1 is SGHAT, CDR2 FQNNGV, per germline. The ends lost 4 bases at V and 8 bases at J; junction bases unmatched: 15. The CDR3 DNA follows: TGTGCCAGCAGCTCGGGATGGACAGGGGGCGTAGTGGAAGAAAAACTGTTTTTT. It translates to CASSSGWTGGVVEEKLFF.

This clonotype was observed a handful of times. V gene TRBV28 combines with J gene TRBJ2-3; D unclear. Trimming shortened V by 5 bases and J by 2 bases, and 11 bases separated the two germline ends. CDR3 size: 14 residues. Germline loops: CDR1 MDHEN, CDR2 SYDVKM. CDR3 DNA: TGTGCCAGCAGTCTTCCCGATCCCACAGATACGCAGTATTTT. The encoded protein is CASSLPDPTDTQYF.